This TCR beta chain originates from a study of cytomegalovirus exposure and HLA in healthy donors. Study-level findings and limits: The authors enumerated 150 to 200 TCR beta chains as linked to cytomegalovirus.

With regard to this clone: Its antigen remains unknown.

In the PCR, 60 Vbeta and 13 Jbeta primers were used. Data came from immunoSEQ multiplex PCR; TCRdb stores just in-frame clones and leaves some out. The sample contains approximately 77,000 clones, under 80% of which appear only once. The length of the CDR3 is 14 residues. V lost 2 bases and J lost 12, with 17 bases in between. Looked up from germline, CDR1 is MNHEY and CDR2 is SMNVEV (reference sequence). The V call is TRBV27, the J call TRBJ2-1; D may be TRBD2 (7 bases). Sequencing was done on a sample of PBMCs. The clonotype comes from a man in his sixties in good health and CMV-seropositive. In nucleotides, the CDR3 is TGTGCCAGCAGTTTAGGGGGAGGGGGGACCCGGCAGTTCTTC. Translated, it gives CASSLGGGGTRQFF.